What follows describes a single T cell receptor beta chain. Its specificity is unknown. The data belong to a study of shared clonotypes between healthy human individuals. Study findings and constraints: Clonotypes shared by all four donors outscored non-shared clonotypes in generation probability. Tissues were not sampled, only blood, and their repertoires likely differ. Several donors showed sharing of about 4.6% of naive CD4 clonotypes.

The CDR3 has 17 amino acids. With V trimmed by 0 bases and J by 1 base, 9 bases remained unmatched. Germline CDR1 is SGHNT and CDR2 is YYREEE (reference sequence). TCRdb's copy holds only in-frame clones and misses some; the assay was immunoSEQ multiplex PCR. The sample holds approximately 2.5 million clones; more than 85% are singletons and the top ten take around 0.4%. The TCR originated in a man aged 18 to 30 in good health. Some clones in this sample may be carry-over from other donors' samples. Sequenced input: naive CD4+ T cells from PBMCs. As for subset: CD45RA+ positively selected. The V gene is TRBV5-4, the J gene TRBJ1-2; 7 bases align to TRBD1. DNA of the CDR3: TGTGCCAGCAGCTTGGGCACAGGGGTCACTTATAACTATGGCTACACCTTC. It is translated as CASSLGTGVTYNYGYTF.